This T cell receptor beta chain was documented in a study of immune evolution from preneoplasia to lung adenocarcinoma. The CDR3 extends over 12 amino acids. Germline assignment: CDR1 SGHDT and CDR2 YYEEEE. Deletions cut 0 bases from V and 6 bases from J, with 7 bases between. With respect to this clone: Its specificity is unknown.

Study-level results: KRAS-mutant nodules had the highest T cell clonality. Clonality was highest in normal lung, lower in later-stage lesions apparently.

Two lung cancer pathologists independently confirmed each histologic diagnosis. The method was immunoSEQ multiplex PCR; TCRdb's version includes in-frame clones alone and lacks a portion of them. Of 6,000 to 8,000 clones listed, roughly 83% are singletons. The chain recombines TRBV5-6 with TRBJ2-7; D is unclear. This clonotype originated in a person aged 40-50 years with lung adenocarcinoma. Specimen: FFPE invasive lung adenocarcinoma tissue. The CDR3 loop reads CASSLGSGEQYF. The CDR3 region has the DNA TGTGCCAGCAGCTTGGGGTCGGGCGAGCAGTACTTC.